This entry lists 10 T cell receptor beta chains sequenced from one sample in a study of T cells after somatic rescue of genetic block. Using immunoSEQ multiplex PCR, the repertoire was profiled, and TCRdb retains in-frame clones only, with some absent. The sample has 110,000 or so clones; about nine tenths are singletons. The sample was peripheral blood mononuclear cells (PBMCs). Receptor source: a young woman.

The CDR3 loop reads CASSPGDGGNSPLHF. In nucleotides, the CDR3 is TGTGCCAGCAGTCCAGGAGACGGCGGTAATTCACCCCTCCACTTT. The chain couples TRBV6-5 to TRBJ1-6; D is unresolved. CDR1 MNHEY and CDR2 SVGAGI come from the germline V gene. V was clipped by 5 bases and J by 6 bases, with 14 bases between them. The CDR3 is 15 residues long.

V and J are TRBV7-8 and TRBJ2-7; no clear D gene. Trimming took 1 base from V and 3 from J, leaving 10 bases between them. The CDR3 is 14 residues long. CDR1 SGHVS and CDR2 FQNEAQ come from the germline V gene. CDR3 sequence: CASSLGSSNYEQYF. CDR3 in DNA: TGTGCCAGCAGCTTAGGAAGTTCGAACTACGAGCAGTACTTC.

This rearrangement joins TRBV19 to TRBJ1-1, with TRBD1 matching over 7 bases. V lost 3 bases, J lost 0 bases, and 7 bases stayed unmatched. Germline V CDR1 and CDR2: LNHDA, SQIVND (reference sequence). The CDR3 extends over 16 amino acids. Here the CDR3 DNA reads TGTGCCAGTAGTATGGAGGGACAGCCCCTGAACACTGAAGCTTTCTTT. Translating it yields CASSMEGQPLNTEAFF.

The chain joins TRBV4-1 to TRBJ2-2; D remains unclear. Per germline, CDR1 MGHRA and CDR2 YSYEKL. The ends were cut back, 2 bases at V and 6 bases at J, with 4 bases in the middle. The CDR3 runs 12 residues. This chain's CDR3 is CASSQPAGELFF. CDR3 nucleotide sequence: TGCGCCAGCAGCCAACCAGCCGGGGAGCTGTTTTTT.

The genes are TRBV9 and TRBJ2-7; a possible D gene is TRBD1 (6 bases). V lost 2 bases and J 1 base, leaving 10 bases between the germline ends. This CDR3 comprises 14 residues. CDR1 is SGDLS and CDR2 is YYNGEE in the germline V gene. CDR3 DNA: TGTGCCAGCAGCGTCCGACAGGAGTCCTACGAGCAGTACTTC. It codes for CASSVRQESYEQYF.

V usage is TRBV5-4 and J usage is TRBJ1-6; D remains ambiguous. The CDR3 spans 16 residues. The V end was cut by 0 bases, the J end by 5 bases, with 12 bases between. CDR1 is SGHNT and CDR2 is YYREEE in the germline V gene (reference sequence). The CDR3 bases are TGTGCCAGCAGCTTGGAGGGCGTCTCTAATAATTCACCCCTCCACTTT. Translating it yields CASSLEGVSNNSPLHF.

V gene TRBV9 combines with J gene TRBJ2-7; TRBD2 agrees at 13 bases. After removal of 4 bases from V and 4 bases from J, the junction contained 2 bases not matched to a gene. The germline gives CDR1 SGDLS, CDR2 YYNGEE. The CDR3 has 14 residues. CDR3: CASSRGLAGYEQYF. In nucleotides, the CDR3 is TGTGCCAGCAGCCGGGGACTAGCGGGGTACGAGCAGTACTTC.

The J gene is TRBJ1-2, the V gene TRBV19, with 8 bases that match TRBD1. Germline CDR1 and CDR2: LNHDA and SQIVND (reference sequence). This CDR3 comprises 11 residues. Unmatched junction bases numbered 1, after V lost 9 bases and J lost 4 bases. The DNA for the CDR3 is TGTGCCAGCGACAGGGGCTATGGCTACACCTTC. Protein sequence: CASDRGYGYTF. Complete variable domain (other parts from reference TRBV19 and TRBJ1-2): DGGITQSPKYLFRKEGQNVTLSCEQNLNHDAMYWYRQDPGQGLRLIYYSQIVNDFQKGDIAEGYSVSREKKESFPLTVTSAQKNPTAFYLCASDRGYGYTFGSGTRLTVV.

The chain links TRBV6-1 to TRBJ1-2; D gene uncertain. The V gene lost 1 base and the J gene lost 2 bases, with 8 bases spanning the gap. The CDR3 has 14 residues. Germline V gene data show CDR1 as MNHNS and CDR2 as SASEGT. This chain's CDR3 is CASSEDPDNYGYTF. Here the CDR3 DNA reads TGTGCCAGCAGTGAAGATCCCGACAACTATGGCTACACCTTC.

The chain recombines TRBV20-1 with TRBJ1-2; D is ambiguous. Germline CDR1 reads DFQATT; CDR2 reads SNEGSKA (reference sequence). With 8 bases removed from V and 9 bases from J, the gap between germline ends came to 13 bases. The CDR3 contains 10 residues. The CDR3 DNA reads TGCAGTCCCCGGACCTCTAGCTACACCTTC. Translating gives CSPRTSSYTF.